The 31 T cell receptor beta chains listed next were all sequenced from one sample in a study of blood T cells in healthy people across ages. With a J-beta primer mix and a sample-barcoded 5' primer, a second PCR ran roughly 7 to 11 cycles. Via MiXCR, TCRdb re-called the 5' RACE reads, giving one row per CDR3 protein. The table shows some 710,000 distinct CDR3 sequences, with about a fifth occurring only once. Source material: blood. Receptor source: a man aged 70 or older in good health.

The table lists this clonotype with a few counts. This rearrangement joins TRBV4-1 to TRBJ2-2; 10 bases fit TRBD1. V lost 0 bases and J lost 1; bases outside the gene matches: 14. Looked up from germline, CDR1 is MGHRA and CDR2 is YSYEKL. This CDR3 contains 21 residues. The CDR3 sequence: CASSQESATGGYIWNTGELFF. CDR3 in DNA: TGCGCCAGCAGCCAAGAATCCGCGACAGGGGGCTATATTTGGAACACCGGGGAGCTGTTTTTT.

In this sample, this clonotype turned up a few times. The rearrangement uses TRBV7-2 and TRBJ2-7; D not resolved. The germline CDR1 and CDR2 sequences are SGHTA and FQGNSA. Trimming shortened V by 1 base and J by 3 bases, and 7 bases separated the two germline ends. The CDR3 runs 13 residues. CDR3 sequence reads: CASSLVPGYEQYV. In DNA form, the CDR3 reads TGTGCCAGCAGCTTAGTACCAGGCTACGAGCAGTACGTC.

The rearrangement links TRBV28 to TRBJ2-5, with TRBD2 identical over 8 bases. J gave up 2 bases and V 5 bases, and 10 bases lay outside the gene matches. This CDR3 contains 16 residues. Germline CDR1 and CDR2: MDHEN and SYDVKM. The CDR3 protein is CASSPPFIAGQETQYF. The CDR3 bases are TGTGCCAGCAGTCCCCCGTTCATAGCGGGGCAAGAGACCCAGTACTTC.

The CDR3, as DNA: TGTGCCAGCAGCTTAGCGGGGGGCACTTCTAGCACAGATACGCAGTATTTT. It specifies CASSLAGGTSSTDTQYF. The rearrangement joins TRBV7-2 to TRBJ2-3; D is perhaps TRBD1 or TRBD2 (6 bases each). Trimming stripped 0 bases from V and 0 bases from J, with 13 bases between. Germline CDR1 is SGHTA and CDR2 is FQGNSA. The CDR3 runs 17 residues.

This clonotype was detected only a few times. V gene TRBV6-5 combines with J gene TRBJ2-5, with D possibly TRBD2 on 6 matching bases. The DNA end is a closer match to TRBJ2-1, so the J assignment may be wrong. Germline loops: CDR1 MNHEY, CDR2 SVGAGI. CDR3 length equals 13 residues. CDR3 in amino acids: CASRRRGLNEQFF. The DNA of the CDR3 is TGTGCCAGCAGGCGACGGGGGTTGAATGAGCAGTTCTTC.

The chain has TRBV20-1 and TRBJ1-1, with D possibly being TRBD1 (6 bases). The CDR3 length is 15 residues. Germline V gene data show CDR1 as DFQATT and CDR2 as SNEGSKA (reference sequence). V lost 0 bases, J lost 1 base, and 12 bases lay in between. The CDR3 loop is CSARDWRTANTEAFF. In DNA form, the CDR3 reads TGCAGTGCTAGAGATTGGAGGACAGCGAACACTGAAGCTTTCTTT.

This clonotype has only a few counts. CDR3 loop: CSASPPWWQNGQYF. The CDR3 region has the DNA TGCAGTGCTAGCCCGCCATGGTGGCAAAATGGCCAGTACTTC. The chain has TRBV20-1 and TRBJ2-5; D gene ambiguous. The length of the CDR3 is 14 residues. V was clipped by 3 bases and J by 10 bases, with 21 bases between them. Germline loops: CDR1 DFQATT, CDR2 SNEGSKA (reference sequence).

The chain recombines TRBV24-1 with TRBJ2-7; TRBD2 agrees at 8 bases. The DNA end favors TRBJ2-1, so the J call may be wrong. Per the germline V gene, CDR1 is KGHDR and CDR2 is SFDVKD. CDR3 size: 14 residues. The chain's CDR3 is CATGRLARHNEQFF. The CDR3 bases are TGTGCCACCGGGAGACTAGCGAGGCACAATGAGCAGTTCTTC.

This clonotype was counted only a few times. The chain employs TRBV11-2 and TRBJ2-1, with a tentative D call TRBD2 (6 bases). CDR1 is SGHAT, CDR2 FQNNGV, per germline. V lost 5 bases and J lost 8, with 16 bases in between. The CDR3 has 14 residues. CDR3 region: CASSPPGVRDEQFF. In DNA, the CDR3 is TGTGCCAGCAGCCCCCCGGGAGTTAGAGATGAGCAGTTCTTC.

This clonotype was seen a handful of times. V usage is TRBV7-6 and J usage is TRBJ1-2; 7 bases agree with TRBD1. Germline-derived CDR1 and CDR2 are SGHVS and FNYEAQ. The length of the CDR3 is 14 residues. V shed 6 bases, J shed 4 bases, and the junction held 8 bases outside the gene matches. The CDR3: CASSPFRDSYGYTF. In nucleotides, the CDR3 is TGTGCCAGCAGTCCTTTCCGGGACAGCTATGGCTACACCTTC.

The chain links TRBV6-6 to TRBJ1-5; D is undetermined. The CDR3 has 12 amino acids. V was trimmed by 2 bases and J by 5 bases, leaving 4 bases between them. Germline V gene lookup returns CDR1 MNHNY and CDR2 SVGAGI (reference sequence). The CDR3 loop is CASSYGDQPQHF. For the CDR3, the DNA is TGTGCCAGCAGTTACGGGGATCAGCCCCAGCATTTT.

This clonotype turned up a few times. One base away lies a much larger clone, so this may be a sequencing read error. The chain employs TRBV10-3 and TRBJ2-4; 9 positions match TRBD1. This CDR3 is built from 19 residues. J lost 3 bases, V lost 5 bases, and 17 bases had no gene match. Germline V gives CDR1 ENHRY, CDR2 SYGVKD. The chain's CDR3 is CAISPKGQGLGKIKNIQYF. In DNA, the CDR3 is TGTGCCATCAGTCCGAAGGGACAGGGTCTCGGTAAGATCAAAAACATTCAGTACTTC.

V usage is TRBV28 and J usage is TRBJ2-7; 11 positions match TRBD1. CDR1 is MDHEN and CDR2 is SYDVKM in the germline V gene. The CDR3 spans 15 residues. The trim removed 4 bases at V and 7 bases at J, leaving 9 bases unmatched. The CDR3 bases are TGTGCCAGCAGTTCGCCGGGACAGGGGGGGAAAGAGCAGTACTTC. Translating it yields CASSSPGQGGKEQYF.

The rearrangement uses TRBV12-3 or TRBV12-4 and TRBJ2-7; D possibly corresponds to TRBD1 (5 bases). This CDR3 has 13 residues. With 6 bases removed from V and 3 bases from J, the gap between germline ends came to 12 bases. The CDR3 loop reads CASSSDIYYEQYF. As DNA, the CDR3 is TGTGCCAGCAGCTCGGACATTTACTACGAGCAGTACTTC.

The gene calls are TRBV29-1 and TRBJ2-5; either TRBD1 or TRBD2 may fit D (6 bases each). The J call may not be correct, given that the DNA end is closer to TRBJ2-1. CDR3 length equals 14 residues. Germline V lookup: CDR1 SQVTM, CDR2 ANQGSEA. CDR3 in amino acids: CSVLMGRGVHEQFF. The CDR3, as DNA: TGCAGCGTGTTAATGGGTAGGGGGGTACATGAGCAGTTCTTC.

In regard to this clonotype: A junction boundary mismatches the germline segment, possibly from a read error. This chain uses TRBV7-9 with TRBJ2-3, with TRBD2 identical over 16 bases. Germline CDR1 is SEHNR and CDR2 is FQNEAQ (reference sequence). CDR3 length: 14 amino acids. CDR3 amino acids: CASSLGTSGRALDF. CDR3 in DNA: TGTGCCAGCAGCCTGGGGACTAGCGGGAGGGCGTTAGATTTT.

This clonotype occurred a few times. The J gene is TRBJ2-6, the V gene TRBV10-3; D could derive from TRBD1 or TRBD2 (5 bases each). Germline CDR1 and CDR2: ENHRY and SYGVKD. CDR3 length: 20 amino acids. Trimming took 1 base from V and 1 from J, leaving 20 bases between them. The CDR3 here is CAISEWDRSNPGSGANVLTF. In DNA, the CDR3 is TGTGCCATCAGTGAGTGGGACCGAAGCAACCCGGGTTCTGGGGCCAACGTCCTGACTTTC.

This clonotype was detected only once. The chain employs TRBV29-1 and TRBJ2-3, with D possibly TRBD1 on 5 matching bases. Germline V CDR1 and CDR2: SQVTM, ANQGSEA. The V end was cut by 1 base, the J end by 4 bases, with 15 bases between. The CDR3 spans 15 residues. Here the CDR3 reads CSVEGGRDHSDTQYF. CDR3 coding DNA: TGCAGCGTTGAAGGGGGCAGGGATCATTCAGATACGCAGTATTTT.

There are a few counts of this clonotype. The V call is TRBV5-1, the J call TRBJ1-1, with a weak D call TRBD1 (5 bases). Trimming stripped 7 bases from V and 12 bases from J, with 22 bases between. The length of the CDR3 is 13 residues. CDR1 and CDR2 (germline): SGHRS, YFSETQ. This CDR3 is CASGGLGQPKSFF. CDR3 nucleotides: TGCGCCAGCGGGGGTTTAGGGCAGCCCAAGTCTTTCTTT.

The table lists this clonotype with a few counts. The chain combines TRBV19 with TRBJ2-1, with D maybe TRBD1 (5 bases). Germline CDR1 and CDR2: LNHDA and SQIVND (reference sequence). V lost 6 bases, J lost 3 bases, and 12 bases lay in between. The CDR3 extends over 14 amino acids. The CDR3 is CASRSQGYYNEQFF. CDR3 bases: TGTGCCAGTAGGTCGCAGGGATACTACAATGAGCAGTTCTTC. The full variable domain, with the rest looked up from reference TRBV19 and TRBJ2-1, is DGGITQSPKYLFRKEGQNVTLSCEQNLNHDAMYWYRQDPGQGLRLIYYSQIVNDFQKGDIAEGYSVSREKKESFPLTVTSAQKNPTAFYLCASRSQGYYNEQFFGPGTRLTVL.

This clonotype showed up just a few times. The chain has TRBV27 and TRBJ1-1; 7 bases map to TRBD1. Losses at the gene ends were 6 bases for V and 11 bases for J; bases not matched to a gene: 9. The germline V gene has CDR1 MNHEY and CDR2 SMNVEV (reference sequence). The CDR3 is 12 residues long. DNA for the CDR3: TGTGCCAGCAGACTGAGGGACAGCGACGCTTTCTTT. This gives the protein CASRLRDSDAFF.

Only a few counts were recorded for this clonotype. The chain couples TRBV28 to TRBJ2-3; 9 positions agree with TRBD2. CDR3 length: 17 residues. V shed 4 bases, J shed 5 bases, and the junction held 13 bases outside the gene matches. CDR1 MDHEN and CDR2 SYDVKM come from the germline V gene. CDR3 residues: CASSSPRGAGGEDTQYF. The CDR3 DNA sequence: TGTGCCAGCAGTTCCCCGCGAGGAGCGGGAGGTGAAGATACGCAGTATTTT.

A word on this clonotype: Germline is not matched at one junction end, which may reflect a read error. The CDR3 region has the DNA TGTGCCAGCAGCGGAACTAACCCCCCTACGGTCTTC. Translation: CASSGTNPPTVF. J is TRBJ2-5 and V is TRBV9; no reliable D call. Per the germline V gene, CDR1 is SGDLS and CDR2 is YYNGEE. The CDR3 is 12 residues long.

This clonotype was observed a few times. V is TRBV11-2 and J is TRBJ2-5, with 12 bases fitting TRBD2. Near its end, the DNA agrees better with TRBJ2-1, so the J call may be wrong. The germline CDR1 and CDR2 sequences are SGHAT and FQNNGV. The CDR3 runs 15 residues. The CDR3: CASSLSSGGAHEQFF. In nucleotides, the CDR3 is TGTGCCAGCAGCTTATCTAGCGGGGGGGCTCATGAGCAGTTCTTC.

This clonotype appeared a few times. The chain has TRBV7-9 and TRBJ1-4, with D tentatively TRBD1 (5 bases). Trimming took off 5 bases at V and 0 bases at J, with 13 bases between the two ends. The CDR3 has 16 residues. Looked up from germline, CDR1 is SEHNR and CDR2 is FQNEAQ (reference sequence). Written as DNA, the CDR3 is TGTGCCAGCAGCCGAGGACAAATTACAACTAATGAAAAACTGTTTTTT. Translating gives CASSRGQITTNEKLFF.

In the case of this clonotype: Compared with germline, one end of the junction differs, possibly owing to a read error. The chain recombines TRBV11-3 with TRBJ1-4; a weak D match, TRBD1 (5 bases). CDR3 length: 17 residues. The germline CDR1 and CDR2 sequences are SGHNT and YENEEA. CDR3 nucleotide sequence: TGTGCCAGTAGCTTAGAGCGTCGGGACGCAACTAATGAAAAACTGTTTTTT. Protein: CASSLERRDATNEKLFF.

This clonotype occurred a few times. The junction and the germline gene differ at one end; a read error may be behind it. The V call is TRBV15, the J call TRBJ2-5; D might be TRBD2 (5 bases). The J call may be wrong; the DNA end is better matched by TRBJ2-7. The CDR3 totals 14 residues. Germline assignment: CDR1 LNHNV and CDR2 YYDKDF (reference sequence). CDR3 protein: CATRRDRGNYEQYF. The CDR3 nucleotides are TGTGCCACCCGCAGAGACCGGGGAAACTACGAGCAGTACTTC.

The chain joins TRBV5-1 to TRBJ2-2; D perhaps matches TRBD2 (5 bases). The germline gives CDR1 SGHRS, CDR2 YFSETQ. The germline V and J ends were trimmed by 2 bases and 7 bases, with 15 bases remaining between them. This CDR3 has 15 residues. The CDR3 coding sequence is TGCGCCAGCAGCTTTGGGAGTCCAAACGTCGGGGAGCTGTTTTTT. Translating it yields CASSFGSPNVGELFF.

A few counts support this clonotype. This sequence joins TRBV20-1 and TRBJ2-5; D is unresolved. Germline CDR1 reads DFQATT; CDR2 reads SNEGSKA (reference sequence). V was shortened by 5 bases and J by 2 bases, with 6 bases between the two germline ends. CDR3 length: 11 amino acids. CDR3 residues: CSAETQETQYF. DNA of the CDR3: TGCAGTGCTGAGACTCAAGAGACCCAGTACTTC.

This clonotype occurred a few times. The J gene is TRBJ2-2, the V gene TRBV18, with 8 positions matching TRBD2. Germline V gene data show CDR1 as KGHSH and CDR2 as LQKENI. CDR3 length equals 16 residues. With V trimmed by 5 bases and J by 4 bases, 9 bases remained unmatched. CDR3 sequence reads: CASSEGQAGVTGELFF. The CDR3 DNA reads TGTGCCAGCTCAGAAGGTCAAGCGGGAGTCACCGGGGAGCTGTTTTTT.

This clonotype was found a few times. This chain joins TRBV5-1 and TRBJ2-7; 8 bases line up with TRBD1. The CDR3 sequence is 14 residues long. Germline CDR1 SGHRS, CDR2 YFSETQ. V shed 3 bases and J 1 base; nucleotides not matched to a gene: 3. CDR3 coding DNA: TGCGCCAGCAGCTCAACAGGGGGGTCCTACGAGCAGTACTTC. Amino acid sequence: CASSSTGGSYEQYF.